This record concerns one TCR beta chain sequence. This sample is part of a study of blood T cell repertoires in COVID-19. Study-level information: The analysed material was cDNA or gDNA that came from T cells, B-cell-depleted T cells, or PBMCs.

Some clones are missing from TCRdb's copy, which holds only in-frame ones; the method was immunoSEQ multiplex PCR. The repertoire holds hundreds of thousands of clones, with approximately 86% as singletons. Participants were aged about 18 to 100 years, lived in over 20 US areas, and enrolled virtually. V was clipped by 7 bases and J by 1 base, with 22 bases between them. There are 16 residues in the CDR3. Germline loops: CDR1 SQVTM, CDR2 ANQGSEA. The gene calls are TRBV29-1 and TRBJ2-5, with a possible D match to TRBD2 (7 bases). The sequenced material came from PBMCs or T cells enriched from blood (not recorded which). The TCR originated in a woman in her 40s with acute COVID-19. CDR3 sequence reads: CSAGGLLGGFQETQYF. The DNA of the CDR3 is TGCAGCGCCGGGGGACTACTAGGGGGGTTCCAAGAGACCCAGTACTTC.